The rows below give T cell receptor beta chains drawn from one sample of a study of T cell repertoires in cytomegalovirus infection. TCRdb independently ran MiXCR on the reads; one entry per CDR3 protein. The table has some 560,000 distinct CDR3 sequences, 35% to 50% seen once; the top ten hold 48%. Their antigen targets remain unknown. Sequencing used cultured PBMCs, obtained from culture after CMV antigen stimulation. Receptors originate from a human donor in good health (CMV status not recorded). Some clones in this sample may be carry-over from other donors' samples. CDR3s include the opening cysteine and the closing phenylalanine or tryptophan. The D gene is left open where the match is weak. The listing skips clone size in some rows; elsewhere it reads once, few, many or a size class.

V gene	D gene	J gene	clone size	CDR3 DNA	CDR3 protein
TRBV12-3/TRBV12-4	NA	TRBJ2-7	few	TGTGCCAGCAGCCTGACACTGGCCTCCTACGAGCAGTACTTC	CASSLTLASYEQYF
TRBV5-8	TRBD2	TRBJ2-3	few	TGTGCCAGCAACAACGGGGCGGGGGGGTCCGATACGCAGTATTTT	CASNNGAGGSDTQYF
TRBV7-2	TRBD2	TRBJ2-7	few	TGTGCCAGCAGCTTCCGGACTAGCGGGGGTTTCCCCTACGAGCAGTACTTC	CASSFRTSGGFPYEQYF
TRBV6-1	NA	TRBJ1-5	few	TGTGCCAGCAGTGATCAGCAGGGGTTACAGCCCCAGCATTTT	CASSDQQGLQPQHF
TRBV2	NA	TRBJ1-4	NA	TGTGCCAGCAGCCTGGGACGGACAAGTGAAAAACTGTTTTTT	CASSLGRTSEKLFF
TRBV28	NA	TRBJ2-7	few	TGTGCCAGCAGCCTCCTGGACTACGAGCAGTACTTC	CASSLLDYEQYF
TRBV20-1	NA	TRBJ2-7	NA	TGCAGTGCTCAGCCGGGGGCGGCCTACGAGCAGTACTTC	CSAQPGAAYEQYF
TRBV15	TRBD2	TRBJ2-3	once	TGTGCCACCAGCAGCGCTAGCGGGGGTGCAGATACGCAGTATTTT	CATSSASGGADTQYF
TRBV6-5	TRBD1	TRBJ2-7	NA	TGTGCCAGCAGTTACTCAGGGACAGGGGAATGGGAGCAGTACTTC	CASSYSGTGEWEQYF
TRBV24-1	NA	TRBJ2-3	NA	TGTGCCACCAGTGATTTGGTAGATACGCAGTATTTT	CATSDLVDTQYF
TRBV12-3/TRBV12-4	NA	TRBJ2-5	once	TGTGCCAGCAGTTTAAGGACCGTCTGGCGGGAACAAGAGACCCAGTACTTC	CASSLRTVWREQETQYF
TRBV2	NA	TRBJ2-3	NA	TGTGCCAGCAGTGATAATCGGGACACAGATACGCAGTATTTT	CASSDNRDTDTQYF
TRBV12-3/TRBV12-4	TRBD1	TRBJ2-1	NA	TGTGCCAGCAGTCCTGGGACAGGGGGCAATGAGCAGTTCTTC	CASSPGTGGNEQFF
TRBV4-2	NA	TRBJ2-1	NA	TGTGCCAGCAGCCCTAACCCGGGGGAGGCCTACAATGAGCAGTTCTTC	CASSPNPGEAYNEQFF
TRBV6-6	NA	TRBJ1-1	NA	TGTGCCAGCAGTTTTAATCCCTGGACCACTGAAGCTTTCTTT	CASSFNPWTTEAFF
TRBV12-3/TRBV12-4	TRBD1	TRBJ1-1	NA	TGTGCCGGCCGGGACAGATTTTCTGGGGGGATGAACACTGAAGCTTTCTTT	CAGRDRFSGGMNTEAFF
TRBV9	TRBD1	TRBJ1-4	NA	TGTGCCAGCAGCCCCAGGACAGGGAGTGAAAAACTGTTTTTT	CASSPRTGSEKLFF
TRBV3-1	NA	TRBJ2-5	few	TGTGCCAGCAGCGAGGGGTTTTCCCCCCGTTGGGAGACCCAGTACTTC	CASSEGFSPRWETQYF
TRBV7-2	NA	TRBJ1-3	NA	TGTGCCAGCAGCTTAGACTACAGTAGCCCAAACACCATATATTTT	CASSLDYSSPNTIYF
TRBV7-2	NA	TRBJ2-5	few	TGTGCCAGCAGCTCCCAGGGGGGGTACGAGACCCAGTACTTC	CASSSQGGYETQYF
TRBV12-3/TRBV12-4	NA	TRBJ2-1	NA	TGTGCCAGCAGTTTAGGGGGACTTATAGGGAGCTACTACAATGAGCAGTTCTTC	CASSLGGLIGSYYNEQFF
TRBV7-6	TRBD2	TRBJ2-3	NA	TGTGCCAGCAGCTTAGCGAGCGGGGGGGCGGGCACAGATACGCAGTATTTT	CASSLASGGAGTDTQYF
TRBV29-1	NA	TRBJ1-2	NA	TGCAGCGTTGTCATGTCTAACTATGGCTACACCTTC	CSVVMSNYGYTF
TRBV29-1	NA	TRBJ2-1	NA	TGCAGCGTGTTGAGGGTCCAGGGATTCAATGAGCAGTTCTTC	CSVLRVQGFNEQFF
TRBV12-3/TRBV12-4	NA	TRBJ2-4	NA	TGTGCCAGCAGGATAGGGGAAGTGGACATTCAGTACTTC	CASRIGEVDIQYF
TRBV7-8	TRBD1	TRBJ1-3	NA	TGTGCCAGCAGCACCAGGGGGTCGGGGGACACCATATATTTT	CASSTRGSGDTIYF
TRBV6-2/TRBV6-3	NA	TRBJ1-5	NA	TGTGCCAGCACCAGCAGGGCGAGCAATCAGCCCCAGCATTTT	CASTSRASNQPQHF
TRBV6-1	TRBD1	TRBJ1-1	NA	TGTGCCAGCAGTTTGGCCGACAGGGTCGCTGAAGCTTTCTTT	CASSLADRVAEAFF
TRBV29-1	NA	TRBJ1-2	NA	TGCAGCGTGGTAGTGGGGGACCATGGCTACACCTTC	CSVVVGDHGYTF
TRBV24-1	TRBD2	TRBJ2-1	NA	TGTGCCACCCCGACTAGCGGGAGGTACGGAAATGAGCAGTTCTTC	CATPTSGRYGNEQFF
TRBV10-3	NA	TRBJ1-1	NA	TGTGCCATCAGTGACAAGGGACACTACGAAGCTTTCTTT	CAISDKGHYEAFF
TRBV6-5	NA	TRBJ2-7	NA	TGTGCCAGCAGTTACTCGGGGACATCACGCTCCGACGAGCAGTACTTC	CASSYSGTSRSDEQYF
TRBV12-3/TRBV12-4	TRBD1	TRBJ1-5	NA	TGTGCCAGCAGTTTCGGACAGGATTATCAGCCCCAGCATTTT	CASSFGQDYQPQHF
TRBV7-6	TRBD2	TRBJ2-5	many	TGTGCCAGCAGCTTAGTAGGGTGGATAGCGGGATCTGGGGAGACCCAGTACTTC	CASSLVGWIAGSGETQYF
TRBV24-1	NA	TRBJ2-3	NA	TGTGCCACCAGTGACCTGGGACGTACAGGTACGCAGTATTTT	CATSDLGRTGTQYF
TRBV10-3	TRBD1	TRBJ1-3	NA	TGTGCCATCAGTCGAATAGAAGGGGGCTTTGGAAACACCATATATTTT	CAISRIEGGFGNTIYF
TRBV7-2	NA	TRBJ2-6	NA	TGTGCCAGCAGCTTAGATGGCGGCTCTGGGGCCAACGTCCTGACTTTC	CASSLDGGSGANVLTF
TRBV11-2	NA	TRBJ2-1	NA	TGTGCCAGCAGCTCCACCCGGGTCGGGCAGTTCTTC	CASSSTRVGQFF
TRBV27	NA	TRBJ1-1	NA	TGTGCCAGCAAAACCGGGGGGATGAACACTGAAGCTTTCTTT	CASKTGGMNTEAFF
TRBV5-1	NA	TRBJ1-6	NA	TGCGCCAGCAGCTTCGAGAATGGTTCACCCCTCCACTTT	CASSFENGSPLHF
TRBV28	NA	TRBJ2-7	once	TGTGCCAGCAGTTTATTAGGTCGGGACGGTTCCTACGAGCAGTACTTC	CASSLLGRDGSYEQYF
TRBV10-3	NA	TRBJ1-5	few	TGTGCCACCGGGGAGGCGGGGGCCGGCAATCAGCCCCAGCATTTT	CATGEAGAGNQPQHF
TRBV7-2	TRBD2	TRBJ2-3	NA	TGTGCCAGCAGCGGTAGGACTAGCGGGAGGAGGACAGATACGCAGTATTTT	CASSGRTSGRRTDTQYF
TRBV7-9	NA	TRBJ1-3	NA	TGTGCCAGCAGCCTGGACGGGATCTCTGGAAACACCATATATTTT	CASSLDGISGNTIYF
TRBV7-8	NA	TRBJ1-5	NA	TGTGCCAGCAGCTCTACCTGGACCAGGGACGACAATCAGCCCCAGCATTTT	CASSSTWTRDDNQPQHF
TRBV7-2	NA	TRBJ2-1	NA	TGTGCCAGCAGCTTAGTACGGCTTTCCAATGAGCAGTTCTTC	CASSLVRLSNEQFF
TRBV12-3/TRBV12-4	TRBD1	TRBJ2-2	NA	TGTGCCAGCAGTTTAGGAGACAGGGGAAACACCGGGGAGCTGTTTTTT	CASSLGDRGNTGELFF
TRBV7-2	NA	TRBJ2-1	NA	TGTGCCAGCATCCAGACTAATACCTACAGTGAGCAGTTCTTC	CASIQTNTYSEQFF
TRBV7-8	NA	TRBJ1-2	NA	TGTGCCAGCAGCTTACGGGAGGCACCGACCTATGGCTACACCTTC	CASSLREAPTYGYTF
TRBV7-9	NA	TRBJ2-3	few	TGTGCCAGCAGCGAGTCCCCGACAACAGATACGCAGTATTTT	CASSESPTTDTQYF
TRBV18	NA	TRBJ1-1	NA	TGTGCCAGCTCACCACCAACAGGGTTGAACACTGAAGCTTTCTTT	CASSPPTGLNTEAFF
TRBV27	NA	TRBJ1-2	NA	TGTGCCAGCAGTTTGCCCGGGGGCTATGGCTACACCTTC	CASSLPGGYGYTF
TRBV6-5	NA	TRBJ1-2	NA	TGTGCCAGCACCTTACGAGAGGGCTACTATGGCTACACCTTC	CASTLREGYYGYTF
TRBV12-3/TRBV12-4	NA	TRBJ1-2	NA	TGTGCCAGCAGGCAGGGGTACTATGGCTACACCTTC	CASRQGYYGYTF
TRBV6-2/TRBV6-3	NA	TRBJ1-4	few	TGTGCCAGCAGGACCCAGCCCGCAGAAGGCGAAAAACTGTTTTTT	CASRTQPAEGEKLFF
TRBV6-2/TRBV6-3	NA	TRBJ2-1	NA	TGTGCCAGCAGTTACTCGGCCGCCGAGACCGAGCAGTTCTTC	CASSYSAAETEQFF